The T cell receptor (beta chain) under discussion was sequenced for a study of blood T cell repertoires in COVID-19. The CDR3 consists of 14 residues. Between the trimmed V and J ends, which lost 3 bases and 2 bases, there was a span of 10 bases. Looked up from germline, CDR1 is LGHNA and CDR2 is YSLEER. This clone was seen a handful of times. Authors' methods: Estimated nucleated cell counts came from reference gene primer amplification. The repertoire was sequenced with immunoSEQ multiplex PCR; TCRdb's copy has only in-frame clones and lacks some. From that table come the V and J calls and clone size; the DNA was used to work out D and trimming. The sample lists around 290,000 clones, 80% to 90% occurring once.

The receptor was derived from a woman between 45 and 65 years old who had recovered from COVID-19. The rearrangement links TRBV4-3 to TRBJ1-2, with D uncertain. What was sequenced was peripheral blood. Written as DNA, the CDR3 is TGCGCCAGCAGCCACGGGGAAAGCAACTATGGCTACACCTTC. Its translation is CASSHGESNYGYTF.